This T cell receptor beta chain was identified in a study of blood T cell repertoires in COVID-19. Overall study context: Collection of acute and convalescent COVID-19 samples took place in the United States, Italy and Spain.

This study enrolled people aged 18 to 89 from 24 US geographic areas. Original handling: Estimation of nucleated cell counts was performed using reference gene primer amplification. Clones were read by immunoSEQ multiplex PCR, and TCRdb kept only the in-frame ones, dropping some. That table supplies the V and J calls and clone size; D and trimming were determined from the DNA. The sample consists of some 200,000 clones, roughly 90% of them appearing once. Germline CDR1 is MNHEY and CDR2 is SMNVEV (reference sequence). The length of the CDR3 is 15 residues. V trimming: 5 bases; J trimming: 3 bases; junction bases outside the gene matches: 7.

Sequencing was performed on PBMCs or T cells enriched from blood (not recorded which). The receptor's source is a woman under 40 who had recovered from COVID-19. The chain employs TRBV27 and TRBJ2-3, with 8 bases aligning to TRBD1. CDR3 DNA: TGTGCCAGCAGTCTCCAGGGGGCTTGGACAGATACGCAGTATTTT. Its protein is CASSLQGAWTDTQYF.